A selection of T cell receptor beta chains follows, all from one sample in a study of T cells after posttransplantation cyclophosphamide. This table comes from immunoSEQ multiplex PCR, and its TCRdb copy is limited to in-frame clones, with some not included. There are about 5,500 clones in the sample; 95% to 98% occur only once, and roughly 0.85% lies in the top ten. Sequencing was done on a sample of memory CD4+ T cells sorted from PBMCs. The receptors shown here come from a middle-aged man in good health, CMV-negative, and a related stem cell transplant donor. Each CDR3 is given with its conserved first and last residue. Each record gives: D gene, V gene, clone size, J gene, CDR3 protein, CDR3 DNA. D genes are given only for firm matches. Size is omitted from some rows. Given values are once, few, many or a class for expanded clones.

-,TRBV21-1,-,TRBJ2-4,CASSRGPWQNIQYF,TGTGCCAGCAGCAGAGGCCCGTGGCAAAACATTCAGTACTTC
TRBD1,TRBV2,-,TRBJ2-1,CASKTGSPYNEQFF,TGTGCCAGCAAGACAGGGAGCCCCTACAATGAGCAGTTCTTC
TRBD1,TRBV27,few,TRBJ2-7,CASSLSAGQGDYEQYF,TGTGCCAGCAGTTTATCAGCGGGACAGGGGGACTACGAGCAGTACTTC
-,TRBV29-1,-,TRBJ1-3,CSVERGNTIYF,TGCAGCGTTGAACGTGGAAACACCATATATTTT
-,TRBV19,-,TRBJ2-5,CASSLPSQTQYF,TGTGCCAGTAGTCTCCCGTCCCAGACCCAGTACTTC
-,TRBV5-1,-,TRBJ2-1,CASSIRGAGNEQFF,TGCGCCAGCAGCATTCGGGGGGCCGGGAATGAGCAGTTCTTC
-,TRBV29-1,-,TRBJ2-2,CSVEQKGTGELFF,TGCAGCGTTGAGCAAAAGGGGACCGGGGAGCTGTTTTTT
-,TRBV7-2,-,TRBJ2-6,CASSPPEGASGANVLTF,TGTGCCAGCAGCCCCCCGGAGGGGGCCTCTGGGGCCAACGTCCTGACTTTC
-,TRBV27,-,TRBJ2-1,CASSLRRTGVRNEQFF,TGTGCCAGCAGTTTGAGGCGGACGGGAGTCCGCAATGAGCAGTTCTTC
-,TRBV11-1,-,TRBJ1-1,CASSLRSLGTEAFF,TGTGCCAGCAGCTTACGGAGCCTCGGTACTGAAGCTTTCTTT
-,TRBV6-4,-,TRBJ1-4,CASSAAPGNEKLFF,TGTGCCAGCAGTGCCGCCCCCGGGAATGAAAAACTGTTTTTT
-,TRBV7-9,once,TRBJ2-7,CAGRTQGYEQYF,TGTGCCGGCAGAACACAGGGCTACGAGCAGTACTTC
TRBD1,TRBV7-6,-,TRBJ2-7,CASSLVGTGGDEQYF,TGTGCCAGCAGCTTAGTTGGGACAGGGGGGGACGAGCAGTACTTC
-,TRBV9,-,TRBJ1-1,CASSVVAGNTEAFF,TGTGCCAGCAGCGTTGTCGCCGGGAACACTGAAGCTTTCTTT
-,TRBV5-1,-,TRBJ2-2,CASSLDGLTGELFF,TGCGCCAGCAGCTTGGATGGCCTCACCGGGGAGCTGTTTTTT
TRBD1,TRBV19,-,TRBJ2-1,CASSWGTGGNEQFF,TGTGCCAGTAGCTGGGGGACAGGGGGGAATGAGCAGTTCTTC
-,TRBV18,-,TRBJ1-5,CASHRENQPQHF,TGTGCCAGCCACAGGGAAAATCAGCCCCAGCATTTT
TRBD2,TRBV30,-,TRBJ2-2,CAWSPPGTSGSGPNTGELFF,TGTGCCTGGAGTCCTCCCGGGACTAGCGGGAGTGGCCCGAACACCGGGGAGCTGTTTTTT
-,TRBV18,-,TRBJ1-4,CASSPETGSNEKLFF,TGTGCCAGCTCACCAGAGACAGGCTCTAATGAAAAACTGTTTTTT
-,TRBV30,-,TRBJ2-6,CAWRGLSGANVLTF,TGTGCCTGGAGGGGACTCTCTGGGGCCAACGTCCTGACTTTC
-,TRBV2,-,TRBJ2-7,CASSVILGLARHEQYF,TGTGCCAGCAGTGTTATCCTGGGGCTAGCGAGACACGAGCAGTACTTC
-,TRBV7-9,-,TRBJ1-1,CASSISGPQAEAFF,TGTGCCAGCAGCATCTCAGGGCCTCAGGCTGAAGCTTTCTTT
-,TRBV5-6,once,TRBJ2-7,CASSFWGGGLSYEQYF,TGTGCCAGCAGCTTTTGGGGCGGTGGTTTGTCGTACGAGCAGTACTTC
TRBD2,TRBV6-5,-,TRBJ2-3,CASSSGSGSGTDTQYF,TGTGCCAGCAGTTCCGGAAGCGGGAGCGGCACAGATACGCAGTATTTT
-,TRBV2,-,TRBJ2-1,CASSPQSGSYNEQFF,TGTGCCAGCAGCCCCCAGTCAGGATCCTACAATGAGCAGTTCTTC
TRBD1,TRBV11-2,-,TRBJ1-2,CASSLSPAGRGINGYTF,TGTGCCAGCAGCTTGTCCCCAGCGGGCAGGGGGATCAATGGCTACACCTTC
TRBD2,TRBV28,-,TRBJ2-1,CASSRGRFSGRARNEQFF,TGTGCCAGCAGTCGGGGCCGGTTTAGCGGGAGGGCCCGGAATGAGCAGTTCTTC
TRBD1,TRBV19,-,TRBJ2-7,CASSRSPGTVSYGQYF,TGTGCCAGTAGCAGATCCCCCGGGACAGTCTCCTACGGGCAGTACTTC
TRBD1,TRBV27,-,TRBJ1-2,CASSLSRLQGGGYTF,TGTGCCAGCAGTTTATCGAGGCTACAGGGGGGTGGCTACACCTTC
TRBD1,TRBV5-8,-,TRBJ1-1,CASNPYRGIGSNTEAFF,TGTGCCAGCAACCCTTACAGGGGAATAGGATCGAACACTGAAGCTTTCTTT
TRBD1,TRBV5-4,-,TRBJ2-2,CASSSHFGTGLTGELFF,TGTGCCAGCAGCTCACACTTCGGGACAGGGTTAACCGGGGAGCTGTTTTTT
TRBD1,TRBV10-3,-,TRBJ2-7,CAISESTGEQYF,TGTGCCATCAGTGAGTCGACAGGGGAGCAGTACTTC
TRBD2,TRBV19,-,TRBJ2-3,CASSRHTQEGLAPYGTDTQYF,TGTGCCAGTAGTAGACACACTCAAGAGGGACTAGCGCCATATGGCACAGATACGCAGTATTTT
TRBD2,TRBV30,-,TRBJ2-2,CARGLAGGPSGELFF,TGTGCCCGGGGACTAGCGGGAGGGCCTTCCGGGGAGCTGTTTTTT
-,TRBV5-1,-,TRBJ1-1,CASSFTGVDAEAFF,TGCGCCAGCAGCTTTACGGGAGTTGACGCTGAAGCTTTCTTT
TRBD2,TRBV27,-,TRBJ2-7,CASSPLGARETSSYEQYF,TGTGCCAGCAGTCCCCTAGGGGCGCGGGAGACAAGCTCCTACGAGCAGTACTTC